This TCR beta chain was identified in a study of blood T cell repertoires in COVID-19. At the level of the study: Samples of COVID-19 (acute and convalescent) were obtained from the United States, Italy and Spain.

Participants in the exposed group had met a COVID-19 case in the 2 weeks before joining the study. Unmatched junction bases numbered 3, after V lost 1 base and J lost 4 bases. Per germline, CDR1 SGHRS and CDR2 YFSETQ. The CDR3 runs to 14 residues. About this clone itself: The same CDR3 is also encoded by other DNA sequences in this sample.

Assay used: immunoSEQ multiplex PCR; TCRdb lists only in-frame clones, some missing. The data show roughly 320,000 clones, with 85% to 95% seen just once and around 4.2% held by the top ten. Sequencing used PBMCs or T cells enriched from blood (not recorded which). The chain is built from TRBV5-1 and TRBJ1-1, with TRBD1 matching over 8 bases. This TCR was recovered from a woman in her twenties or thirties who had been exposed to COVID-19. The CDR3 here is CASSLLDRATEAFF. CDR3 nucleotide sequence: TGCGCCAGCAGCTTGTTGGACAGGGCCACTGAAGCTTTCTTT.